This TCR beta chain was sequenced for a study of PD-L1 blockade in urothelial cancer. The data were produced by immunoSEQ multiplex PCR, yet TCRdb's version contains in-frame clones alone and is incomplete. Of 100,000 to 150,000 clones listed, about 83% are singletons. CDR3 length: 12 residues. The germline V gene has CDR1 SNHLY and CDR2 FYNNEI. V shed 10 bases and J shed 3 bases, with 12 bases lying between them. Time point noted: peripheral blood 6 weeks after treatment start. The receptor's source is a man aged 50-60 years with urothelial cancer. The input for sequencing was PBMCs, taken around atezolizumab (anti-PD-L1) treatment. This chain uses TRBV2 with TRBJ1-2; perhaps TRBD1 as D (6 bases). The CDR3 spells CATRGGDYGYTF. Written as DNA, the CDR3 is TGTGCCACTCGAGGGGGGGACTATGGCTACACCTTC.